A single sample is the source of the 29 T cell receptor beta chains below, sequenced in a study of blood T cell repertoires in COVID-19. Profiled with immunoSEQ multiplex PCR; TCRdb holds only in-frame clones, not every one. The data show about 220,000 clones, around 90% seen once. The sample comprised PBMCs or T cells enriched from blood (not recorded which). Receptor source: a woman aged 25 to 39 who had recovered from COVID-19.

The CDR3 DNA sequence: TGCAGTGCTAGCGATGTCAGGGCAAGCACCTTC. Its translation is CSASDVRASTF. V is TRBV20-1 and J is TRBJ1-2; a possible D gene is TRBD1 (5 bases). The CDR3 covers 11 residues. The V end lost 3 bases, the J end lost 13 bases, and 15 bases lay between the germline ends. The germline V gene has CDR1 DFQATT and CDR2 SNEGSKA (reference sequence).

The chain combines TRBV14 with TRBJ2-3; D gene uncertain. The V end was cut by 2 bases, the J end by 3 bases, with 6 bases between. This CDR3 contains 13 residues. The germline V gene encodes CDR1 SGHDN and CDR2 FVKESK. CDR3: CASSQHSTDTQYF. CDR3 nucleotides: TGTGCCAGCAGCCAACATAGTACAGATACGCAGTATTTT.

This clone has only one observation. The rearrangement uses TRBV27 and TRBJ1-5; possible D gene TRBD1, 6 bases. The CDR3 length is 17 residues. The germline V and J ends were trimmed by 4 bases and 4 bases, with 20 bases remaining between them. In germline, CDR1 is MNHEY, CDR2 SMNVEV (reference sequence). CDR3 region: CASSSRQAPSLNQPQHF. The DNA for the CDR3 is TGTGCCAGCAGTTCTAGACAGGCCCCTTCACTAAATCAGCCCCAGCATTTT.

The genes are TRBV19 and TRBJ1-5; TRBD1 might be the D (6 bases). The CDR3 totals 14 residues. Germline values: CDR1 LNHDA, CDR2 SQIVND (reference sequence). V lost 5 bases to trimming and J lost 6 bases, with 14 bases between them. CDR3 DNA: TGTGCCAGTAGTGGGCAGGGGATCTCTCAGCCCCAGCATTTT. It yields the protein CASSGQGISQPQHF. The whole variable domain, remainder taken from reference TRBV19 and TRBJ1-5, is DGGITQSPKYLFRKEGQNVTLSCEQNLNHDAMYWYRQDPGQGLRLIYYSQIVNDFQKGDIAEGYSVSREKKESFPLTVTSAQKNPTAFYLCASSGQGISQPQHFGDGTRLSIL.

The V and J genes are TRBV9 and TRBJ1-3, with a weak D call TRBD1 (6 bases). CDR3 size: 16 residues. The germline V gene has CDR1 SGDLS and CDR2 YYNGEE. The germline V and J ends were trimmed by 2 bases and 2 bases, with 14 bases remaining between them. CDR3 bases: TGTGCCAGCAGCGTTCAAACCCCAGGGGCTGGAAACACCATATATTTT. It is translated as CASSVQTPGAGNTIYF.

The chain is built from TRBV18 and TRBJ2-5; 7 bases map to TRBD2. In germline, CDR1 is KGHSH, CDR2 LQKENI. J was trimmed by 1 base and V by 6 bases; bases with no gene match: 5. This CDR3 is 14 amino acids long. The DNA for the CDR3 is TGTGCCAGCTCCCAACTAGCGTTCCAAGAGACCCAGTACTTC. Translating gives CASSQLAFQETQYF.

In nucleotides, the CDR3 is TGTGCCAGCACTGGGGGCCTCTCTGGGGCCAACGTCCTGACTTTC. It is translated as CASTGGLSGANVLTF. This chain uses TRBV3-1 (or the pseudogene TRBV3-2) with TRBJ2-6; a weak D match, TRBD1 (6 bases). Deletions cut 7 bases from V and 0 bases from J, with 10 bases between. This CDR3 has 15 residues. CDR1 and CDR2 (germline): LGHDT, YNNKEL (reference sequence).

This clone came up many times. The V gene is TRBV5-4, the J gene TRBJ2-7, with 8 bases identical to TRBD1. The CDR3 sequence is 14 residues long. With V trimmed by 4 bases and J by 3 bases, 6 bases remained unmatched. From germline, CDR1 is SGHNT and CDR2 YYREEE (reference sequence). CDR3 nucleotide sequence: TGTGCCAGCAGCATAGGGACAGGAATCTACGAGCAGTACTTC. Translation: CASSIGTGIYEQYF.

This clone occurred once. The CDR3 region is CASSLTGANIQYF. CDR3 DNA: TGTGCCAGCAGCTTAACAGGGGCCAACATTCAGTACTTC. This rearrangement joins TRBV7-9 to TRBJ2-4; TRBD1 matches at 7 bases. This CDR3 region has 13 residues. V was pared by 2 bases and J by 7 bases, with 2 bases of the junction left unmatched. Germline CDR1 SEHNR, CDR2 FQNEAQ (reference sequence). Supplemented by reference TRBV7-9 and TRBJ2-4, the full variable domain reads DTGVSQNPRHKITKRGQNVTFRCDPISEHNRLYWYRQTLGQGPEFLTYFQNEAQLEKSRLLSDRFSAERPKGSFSTLEIQRTEQGDSAMYLCASSLTGANIQYFGAGTRLSVL.

V gene TRBV7-9 combines with J gene TRBJ2-1; TRBD2 agrees at 10 bases. Germline V CDR1 and CDR2: SEHNR, FQNEAQ (reference sequence). V lost 1 base and J lost 5; bases outside the gene matches: 5. The CDR3 runs to 16 residues. The CDR3 sequence is CASSLESGLANNEQFF. DNA of the CDR3: TGTGCCAGCAGCTTAGAATCGGGACTAGCGAACAATGAGCAGTTCTTC.

This clone was detected only once. The rearrangement uses TRBV2 and TRBJ2-2; 7 bases fit TRBD1. The CDR3 totals 15 residues. V gave up 7 bases and J gave up 3 bases; unmatched junction bases: 8. The germline V gene has CDR1 SNHLY and CDR2 FYNNEI. CDR3 sequence (DNA): TGTGCCAGCAAAAGGGCCCAGGGGGACACCGGGGAGCTGTTTTTT. It translates to CASKRAQGDTGELFF.

This clone was detected once. The chain links TRBV5-5 to TRBJ1-1; 7 nucleotides line up with TRBD1. Per the germline V gene, CDR1 is SGHKS and CDR2 is YYEKEE (reference sequence). The CDR3 sequence is 15 residues long. Unmatched junction bases numbered 3, after V lost 1 base and J lost 0 bases. CDR3 residues: CASSLTGAVNTEAFF. CDR3 nucleotides: TGTGCCAGCAGCTTGACAGGGGCCGTGAACACTGAAGCTTTCTTT.

The chain carries TRBV6-5 and TRBJ1-1; D is uncertain. Trimming pared 2 bases from V and 6 bases from J, leaving 16 bases between. The CDR3 consists of 15 residues. CDR1 and CDR2 from the germline V gene are MNHEY and SVGAGI. DNA for the CDR3: TGTGCCAGCAGTTACGATATCGAGGGTTTCGCTGAAGCTTTCTTT. It is translated as CASSYDIEGFAEAFF.

CDR3 amino acids: CASSLALLGDFTDTQYF. In nucleotides, the CDR3 is TGCGCCAGCAGCTTGGCCCTTTTGGGGGACTTCACAGATACGCAGTATTTT. This sequence joins TRBV5-1 and TRBJ2-3, with D possibly being TRBD2 (6 bases). Per germline, CDR1 SGHRS and CDR2 YFSETQ. This CDR3 has 17 residues. Trimming pared 0 bases from V and 2 bases from J, leaving 16 bases between.

The gene calls are TRBV5-1 and TRBJ1-1; 7 bases map to TRBD1. Germline V gene data show CDR1 as SGHRS and CDR2 as YFSETQ. The CDR3 spans 14 residues. Trimming cost V 5 bases and J 0 bases; bases outside gene matches: 4. In DNA, the CDR3 is TGCGCCAGCAGACAGACAGGGTTGAACACTGAAGCTTTCTTT. This sequence encodes CASRQTGLNTEAFF.

The chain links TRBV5-8 to TRBJ2-3; D is perhaps TRBD2 (6 bases). Germline-derived CDR1 and CDR2 are SGHTS and YDEGEE. With 9 bases removed from V and 1 base from J, the gap between germline ends came to 12 bases. The CDR3 consists of 13 residues. CDR3 in DNA: TGTGCCATCCGGACTACCCGCACAGATACGCAGTATTTT. This translates into CAIRTTRTDTQYF.

The chain links TRBV19 to TRBJ1-2; TRBD1 agrees at 10 bases. CDR1 LNHDA and CDR2 SQIVND come from the germline V gene (reference sequence). This CDR3 has 19 amino acids. Trimming cost V 3 bases and J 2 bases; bases outside gene matches: 15. The chain's CDR3 is CASSILAGTGVVGNYGYTF. The CDR3 coding sequence is TGTGCCAGTAGTATTCTCGCAGGGACAGGGGTTGTGGGCAACTATGGCTACACCTTC.

In this sample, this clone turned up once. The chain has TRBV4-1 and TRBJ1-1; D gene uncertain. CDR3 size: 16 residues. The V end lost 0 bases, the J end lost 2 bases, and 13 bases lay between the germline ends. Per the germline V gene, CDR1 is MGHRA and CDR2 is YSYEKL. CDR3 residues: CASSQEVAERNTEAFF. The CDR3 coding sequence is TGCGCCAGCAGCCAAGAAGTTGCGGAGCGAAACACTGAAGCTTTCTTT.

J is TRBJ2-2 and V is TRBV4-1; D is possibly TRBD1 (5 bases). Germline CDR1 is MGHRA and CDR2 is YSYEKL. The CDR3 has 18 amino acids. The V gene lost 2 bases and the J gene lost 1 base, with 17 bases spanning the gap. The CDR3 DNA sequence: TGCGCCAGCAGCCAACCCCTCCGGCGACAGAAGAACACCGGGGAGCTGTTTTTT. Translation gives CASSQPLRRQKNTGELFF.

This clone has just a few counts. V gene TRBV10-3 combines with J gene TRBJ2-5; 7 nucleotides match TRBD1. CDR1 and CDR2 (germline): ENHRY, SYGVKD. CDR3 length: 15 residues. J was trimmed by 2 bases and V by 3 bases; bases with no gene match: 6. For the CDR3, the DNA is TGTGCCATCAGTGATACTAGGGACAGTCAAGAGACCCAGTACTTC. It codes for CAISDTRDSQETQYF.

This chain links TRBV6-2 or TRBV6-3 with TRBJ1-1; weak D call: TRBD1 (5 bases). The CDR3 extends over 18 amino acids. The germline V and J ends were trimmed by 0 bases and 1 base, with 18 bases remaining between them. Germline CDR1 is MNHEY and CDR2 is SVGEGT. This chain's CDR3 is CASSYSTGKRYSNTEAFF. The CDR3 coding sequence is TGTGCCAGCAGTTACTCCACAGGAAAACGTTATTCGAACACTGAAGCTTTCTTT.

The chain is built from TRBV7-3 and TRBJ1-2; D remains unclear. V gave up 4 bases and J gave up 2 bases, with 8 bases separating them. The CDR3 loop spans 13 amino acids. Germline lookup yields CDR1 SGHTA and CDR2 FQGTGA. CDR3 sequence (DNA): TGTGCCAGCAGCTCCGACGGGAACTATGGCTACACCTTC. Its translation: CASSSDGNYGYTF.

J is TRBJ1-5 and V is TRBV2; D gene uncertain. The CDR3 totals 15 residues. V lost 0 bases, J lost 6 bases, and 12 bases lay in between. Germline CDR1 SNHLY, CDR2 FYNNEI. The CDR3: CASSEARGSGQPQHF. The CDR3 nucleotides read TGTGCCAGCAGTGAAGCAAGAGGGTCCGGTCAGCCCCAGCATTTT.

This clone was counted a few times. This chain uses TRBV19 with TRBJ2-2, with D possibly matching TRBD1 (5 bases). Germline V gene lookup returns CDR1 LNHDA and CDR2 SQIVND (reference sequence). This CDR3 is 13 amino acids long. V was pared by 1 base and J by 6 bases, with 6 bases between. CDR3 sequence reads: CASSIGRAGELFF. The DNA of the CDR3 is TGTGCCAGTAGTATAGGCAGGGCCGGGGAGCTGTTTTTT.

The J gene is TRBJ1-2, the V gene TRBV7-2, with D possibly being TRBD1 (5 bases). Deletions cut 2 bases from V and 5 bases from J, with 9 bases between. The CDR3 contains 13 residues. CDR1 SGHTA and CDR2 FQGNSA come from the germline V gene. The CDR3 is CASSLTTAYGYTF. The CDR3 DNA follows: TGTGCCAGCAGCTTAACGACAGCTTATGGCTACACCTTC.

V usage is TRBV7-2 and J usage is TRBJ1-2, with D maybe TRBD1 (5 bases). V was trimmed by 3 bases and J by 7 bases, leaving 15 bases between them. CDR3 length: 14 amino acids. Germline V CDR1 and CDR2: SGHTA, FQGNSA. In DNA form, the CDR3 reads TGTGCCAGCAGCTTCTGGGGGGAAAGGAGTGGCTACACCTTC. Amino acids: CASSFWGERSGYTF. The full variable domain, in which reference TRBV7-2 and TRBJ1-2 provide the parts outside the CDR3, is GAGVSQSPSNKVTEKGKDVELRCDPISGHTALYWYRQSLGQGLEFLIYFQGNSAPDKSGLPSDRFSAERTGGSVSTLTIQRTQQEDSAVYLCASSFWGERSGYTFGSGTRLTVV.

The chain recombines TRBV5-1 with TRBJ2-1, with 8 bases aligning to TRBD1. The CDR3 spans 14 residues. V was pared by 0 bases and J by 8 bases, with 4 bases of the junction left unmatched. In germline, CDR1 is SGHRS, CDR2 YFSETQ. This CDR3 is CASSLGDRSDEQFF. The CDR3 coding sequence is TGCGCCAGCAGCTTGGGGGACAGGAGCGATGAGCAGTTCTTC.

In its sample, this clone was seen once. This chain uses TRBV13 with TRBJ2-5; 8 bases agree with TRBD2. This CDR3 is built from 16 residues. Per germline, CDR1 PRHDT and CDR2 FYEKMQ (reference sequence). The V gene end was trimmed by 4 bases and the J gene end by 5 bases; junction bases not matched to a gene: 12. The CDR3 nucleotides are TGTGCCAGCAGCTACAACGGGGGGGCCGTCATGGAGACCCAGTACTTC. Translation: CASSYNGGAVMETQYF.

The chain joins TRBV2 to TRBJ1-5; no reliable D call. Trimming left V 3 bases short and J 4 bases short, with 13 bases between. The CDR3 is 15 residues long. Germline values: CDR1 SNHLY, CDR2 FYNNEI. CDR3 nucleotide sequence: TGTGCCAGCAGTGAGGGCCGGAGGATTAATCAGCCCCAGCATTTT. This sequence encodes CASSEGRRINQPQHF. The whole variable domain, remainder taken from reference TRBV2 and TRBJ1-5, is EPEVTQTPSHQVTQMGQEVILRCVPISNHLYFYWYRQILGQKVEFLVSFYNNEISEKSEIFDDQFSVERPDGSNFTLKIRSTKLEDSAMYFCASSEGRRINQPQHFGDGTRLSIL.